The 10 T cell receptor beta chains below come from one sample, sequenced in a study of OX40 agonist ivuxolimab in advanced cancers. Sequencing used immunoSEQ multiplex PCR; TCRdb keeps in-frame clones, though not all of them. The sample holds fewer than 50,000 clones, about 83% seen once. Sample: CD4+ or CD8+ T cells sorted from blood, taken in a trial of the OX40 agonist ivuxolimab. The receptor source for this set is an adult with an advanced solid tumor such as melanoma, head and neck, liver or kidney cancer.

This clone was found a few times. The gene calls are TRBV18 and TRBJ1-4; TRBD1 matches 10 bases. Germline V gives CDR1 KGHSH, CDR2 LQKENI. V shed 3 bases, J shed 1 base, and the junction held 8 bases outside the gene matches. The CDR3 extends over 18 amino acids. CDR3 residues: CASSPTGTGELTNEKLFF. The DNA of the CDR3 is TGTGCCAGCTCACCGACCGGGACAGGGGAGTTAACTAATGAAAAACTGTTTTTT.

This chain connects TRBV28 to TRBJ1-3; D is ambiguous. CDR1 MDHEN and CDR2 SYDVKM come from the germline V gene. Trimming left V 7 bases short and J 4 bases short, with 8 bases between. The CDR3 is 12 residues long. CDR3: CASIGSGNTIYF. CDR3 coding DNA: TGTGCCAGCATAGGATCGGGAAACACCATATATTTT.

This chain connects TRBV19 to TRBJ1-4; possible D gene TRBD1, 5 bases. Trimming left V 5 bases short and J 7 bases short, with 17 bases between. The CDR3 spans 15 residues. Germline assignment: CDR1 LNHDA and CDR2 SQIVND (reference sequence). Written as DNA, the CDR3 is TGTGCCAGTAGTCCACAGGCCCCCTCGGGTGAAAAACTGTTTTTT. This encodes CASSPQAPSGEKLFF.

The gene calls are TRBV7-2 and TRBJ1-5, with D maybe TRBD1 (5 bases). Germline V gene lookup returns CDR1 SGHTA and CDR2 FQGNSA. Trimming shortened V by 3 bases and J by 3 bases, and 12 bases separated the two germline ends. This CDR3 region has 15 residues. Here the CDR3 reads CASSLMSGINQPQHF. CDR3 DNA sequence: TGTGCCAGCAGCTTGATGTCAGGGATCAATCAGCCCCAGCATTTT.

Comment on this clone: Within the sample, other DNA sequences also encode this same CDR3. The V and J genes are TRBV5-1 and TRBJ1-2; D ambiguous. Germline V gene lookup returns CDR1 SGHRS and CDR2 YFSETQ. There are 12 residues in the CDR3. Deletions cut 0 bases from V and 6 bases from J, with 6 bases between. The CDR3: CASSLGGDGYTF. CDR3 bases: TGCGCCAGCAGCTTGGGTGGGGATGGCTACACCTTC.

This chain links TRBV6-7 with TRBJ1-1; D gene ambiguous. Being an ORF, TRBV6-7 has a function that is uncertain. There are 9 residues in the CDR3. V lost 3 bases to trimming and J lost 12 bases, with 5 bases between them. CDR3 nucleotides: TGTGCCAGCAGTTATCTGACTTTCTTT. Translating it yields CASSYLTFF.

V gene TRBV28 combines with J gene TRBJ1-1; D might be TRBD1 (5 bases). The germline V gene has CDR1 MDHEN and CDR2 SYDVKM. This CDR3 has 13 residues. V dropped 6 bases and J dropped 2 bases, with 10 bases sitting between them. The CDR3 region is CASRGTPNTEAFF. The CDR3 bases are TGTGCCAGCAGGGGGACTCCTAACACTGAAGCTTTCTTT.

The rearrangement uses TRBV6-1 and TRBJ1-2; D remains unclear. The germline gives CDR1 MNHNS, CDR2 SASEGT. The CDR3 contains 17 residues. V lost 0 bases and J 10 bases, leaving 24 bases between the germline ends. The CDR3 protein is CASSEAGEGSLHQDYTF. CDR3 coding DNA: TGTGCCAGCAGTGAAGCAGGTGAGGGCAGCCTCCATCAAGACTACACCTTC.

This clone occurred once. The rearrangement uses TRBV10-3 and TRBJ2-7; D might be TRBD1 (6 bases). CDR1 and CDR2 (germline): ENHRY, SYGVKD. The CDR3 contains 14 residues. V shed 6 bases and J shed 0 bases, with 12 bases lying between them. The CDR3 loop is CAIRRQESSYEQYF. As DNA, the CDR3 is TGTGCCATCAGACGACAGGAGTCCTCCTACGAGCAGTACTTC.

The chain uses TRBV4-1 and TRBJ1-2; possibly TRBD1 for D (6 bases). The V end lost 0 bases, the J end lost 3 bases, and 11 bases lay between the germline ends. This CDR3 region has 15 residues. Germline V gene lookup returns CDR1 MGHRA and CDR2 YSYEKL. This CDR3 is CASSQEGGSHYGYTF. DNA of the CDR3: TGCGCCAGCAGCCAAGAAGGGGGGTCCCACTATGGCTACACCTTC.